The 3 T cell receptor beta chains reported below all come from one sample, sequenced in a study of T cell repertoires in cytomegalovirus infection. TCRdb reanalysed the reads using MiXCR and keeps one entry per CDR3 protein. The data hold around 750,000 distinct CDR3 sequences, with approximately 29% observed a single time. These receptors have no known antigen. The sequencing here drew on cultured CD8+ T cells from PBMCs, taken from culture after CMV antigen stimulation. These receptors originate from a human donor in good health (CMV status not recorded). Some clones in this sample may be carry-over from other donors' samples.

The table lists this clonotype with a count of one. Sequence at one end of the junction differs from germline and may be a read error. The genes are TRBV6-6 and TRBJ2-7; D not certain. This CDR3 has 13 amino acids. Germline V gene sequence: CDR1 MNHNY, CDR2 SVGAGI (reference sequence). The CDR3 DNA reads TGTGCCAGCAATTACGGTCAGGTAGACGAGCAGTACTTC. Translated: CASNYGQVDEQYF.

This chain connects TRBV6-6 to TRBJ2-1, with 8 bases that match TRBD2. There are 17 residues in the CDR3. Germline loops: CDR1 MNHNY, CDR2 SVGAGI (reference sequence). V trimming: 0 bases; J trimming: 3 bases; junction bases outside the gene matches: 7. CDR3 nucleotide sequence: TGTGCCAGCAGTTACTCCCTGCCAGCGGGGGACTACAATGAGCAGTTCTTC. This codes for CASSYSLPAGDYNEQFF.

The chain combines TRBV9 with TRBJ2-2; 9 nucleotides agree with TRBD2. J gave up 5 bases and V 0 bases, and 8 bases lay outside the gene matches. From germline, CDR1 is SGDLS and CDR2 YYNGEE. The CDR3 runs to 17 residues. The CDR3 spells CASSVEGSGGPTGELFF. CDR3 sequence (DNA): TGTGCCAGCAGCGTAGAAGGTAGCGGGGGACCGACCGGGGAGCTGTTTTTT.